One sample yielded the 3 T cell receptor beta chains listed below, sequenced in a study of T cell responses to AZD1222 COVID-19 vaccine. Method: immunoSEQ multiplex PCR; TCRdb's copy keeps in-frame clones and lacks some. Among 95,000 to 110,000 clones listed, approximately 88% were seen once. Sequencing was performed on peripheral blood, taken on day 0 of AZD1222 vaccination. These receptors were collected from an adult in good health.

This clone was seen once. Here the CDR3 reads CASSFGGGGNQPQHF. CDR3 DNA sequence: TGTGCCAGCAGTTTCGGGGGCGGGGGCAATCAGCCCCAGCATTTT. The chain uses TRBV28 and TRBJ1-5; D possibly corresponds to TRBD1 (6 bases). The CDR3 is 15 residues long. Trimming pared 3 bases from V and 2 bases from J, leaving 11 bases between. CDR1 and CDR2 from the germline V gene are MDHEN and SYDVKM. The full variable domain, its missing parts supplied by reference TRBV28 and TRBJ1-5, is DVKVTQSSRYLVKRTGEKVFLECVQDMDHENMFWYRQDPGLGLRLIYFSYDVKMKEKGDIPEGYSVSREKKERFSLILESASTNQTSMYLCASSFGGGGNQPQHFGDGTRLSIL.

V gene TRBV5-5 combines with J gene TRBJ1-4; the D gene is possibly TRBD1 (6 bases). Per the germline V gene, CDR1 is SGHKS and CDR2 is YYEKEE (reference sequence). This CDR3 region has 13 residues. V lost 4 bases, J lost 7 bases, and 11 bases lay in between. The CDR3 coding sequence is TGTGCCAGCAGCAAGGGGGGGGGTGAAAAACTGTTTTTT. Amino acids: CASSKGGGEKLFF.

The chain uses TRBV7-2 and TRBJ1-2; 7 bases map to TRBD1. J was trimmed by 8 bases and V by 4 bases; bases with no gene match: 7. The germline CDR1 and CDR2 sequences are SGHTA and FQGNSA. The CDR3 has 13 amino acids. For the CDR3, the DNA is TGTGCCAGCAGCTCGCGGACAGGTTTAGGCTACACCTTC. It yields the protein CASSSRTGLGYTF.